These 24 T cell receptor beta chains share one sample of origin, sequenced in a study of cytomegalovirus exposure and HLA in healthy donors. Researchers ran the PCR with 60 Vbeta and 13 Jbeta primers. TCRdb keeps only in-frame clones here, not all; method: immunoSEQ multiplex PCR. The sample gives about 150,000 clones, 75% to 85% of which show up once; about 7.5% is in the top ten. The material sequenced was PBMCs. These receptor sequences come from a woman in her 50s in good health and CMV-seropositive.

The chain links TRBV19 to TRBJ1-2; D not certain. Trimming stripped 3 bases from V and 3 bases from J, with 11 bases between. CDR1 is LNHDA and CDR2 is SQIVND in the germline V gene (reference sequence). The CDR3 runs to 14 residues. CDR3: CASSMSSRYYGYTF. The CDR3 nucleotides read TGTGCCAGTAGTATGTCCTCCAGGTACTATGGCTACACCTTC.

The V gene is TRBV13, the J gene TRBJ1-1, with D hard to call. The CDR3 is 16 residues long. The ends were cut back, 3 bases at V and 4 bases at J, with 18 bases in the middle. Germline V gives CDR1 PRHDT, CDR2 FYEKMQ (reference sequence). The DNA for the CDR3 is TGTGCCAGCAGCTTTGAAGTAAATGCGGGCGGCACTGAAGCTTTCTTT. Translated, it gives CASSFEVNAGGTEAFF.

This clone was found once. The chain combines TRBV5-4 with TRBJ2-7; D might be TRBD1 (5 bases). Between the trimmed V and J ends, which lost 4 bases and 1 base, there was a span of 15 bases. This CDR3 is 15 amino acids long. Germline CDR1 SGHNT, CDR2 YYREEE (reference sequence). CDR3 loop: CASSLGVAGSYEQYF. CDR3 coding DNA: TGTGCCAGCAGCCTGGGCGTAGCAGGGTCCTACGAGCAGTACTTC.

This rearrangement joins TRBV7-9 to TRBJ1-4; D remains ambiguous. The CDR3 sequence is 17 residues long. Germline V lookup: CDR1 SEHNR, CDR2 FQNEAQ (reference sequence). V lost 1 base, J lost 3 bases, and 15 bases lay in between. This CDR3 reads CASSLGVAGGANEKLFF. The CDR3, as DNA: TGTGCCAGCAGCTTAGGGGTCGCGGGTGGCGCTAATGAAAAACTGTTTTTT.

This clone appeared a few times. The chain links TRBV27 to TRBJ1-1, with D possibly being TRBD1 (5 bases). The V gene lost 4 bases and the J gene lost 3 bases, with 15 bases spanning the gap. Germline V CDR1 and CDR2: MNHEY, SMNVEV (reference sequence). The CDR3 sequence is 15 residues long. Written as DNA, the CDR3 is TGTGCCAGCAGTTGGGGAAGGGGTGCGGACACTGAAGCTTTCTTT. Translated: CASSWGRGADTEAFF.

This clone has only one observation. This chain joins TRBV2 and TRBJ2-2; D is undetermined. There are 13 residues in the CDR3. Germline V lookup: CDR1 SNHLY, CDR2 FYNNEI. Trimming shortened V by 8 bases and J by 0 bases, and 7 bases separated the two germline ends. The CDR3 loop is CASVEPNTGELFF. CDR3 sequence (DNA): TGTGCCAGCGTTGAGCCGAACACCGGGGAGCTGTTTTTT. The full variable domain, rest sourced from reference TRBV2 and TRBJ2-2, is EPEVTQTPSHQVTQMGQEVILRCVPISNHLYFYWYRQILGQKVEFLVSFYNNEISEKSEIFDDQFSVERPDGSNFTLKIRSTKLEDSAMYFCASVEPNTGELFFGEGSRLTVL.

The CDR3 DNA reads as TGTGCCAGCAGCCCCCTCGGGGGGAGCCAAGAGACCCAGTACTTC. Protein product: CASSPLGGSQETQYF. J is TRBJ2-5 and V is TRBV9, with 7 bases lining up with TRBD2. CDR3 length: 15 residues. The germline V gene encodes CDR1 SGDLS and CDR2 YYNGEE. The ends lost 4 bases at V and 1 base at J; junction bases unmatched: 7.

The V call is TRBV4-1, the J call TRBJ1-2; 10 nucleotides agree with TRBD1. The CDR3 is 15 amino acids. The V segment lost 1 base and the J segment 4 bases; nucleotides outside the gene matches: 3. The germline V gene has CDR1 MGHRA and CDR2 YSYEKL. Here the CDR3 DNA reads TGCGCCAGCAGCCAAGGGGACAGGGGTGGCTATGGCTACACCTTC. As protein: CASSQGDRGGYGYTF.

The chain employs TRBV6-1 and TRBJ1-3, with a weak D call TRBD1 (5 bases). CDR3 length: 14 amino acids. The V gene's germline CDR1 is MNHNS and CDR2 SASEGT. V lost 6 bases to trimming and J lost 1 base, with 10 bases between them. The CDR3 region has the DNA TGTGCCAGCAGATCAGGGAATTCTGGAAACACCATATATTTT. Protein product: CASRSGNSGNTIYF.

In DNA, the CDR3 is TGTGCCAGCTCACCCACGGACAGCCCTAGCAATCAGCCCCAGCATTTT. It codes for CASSPTDSPSNQPQHF. This chain uses TRBV18 with TRBJ1-5; the D gene is possibly TRBD1 (6 bases). Per germline, CDR1 KGHSH and CDR2 LQKENI. This CDR3 has 16 residues. V was clipped by 3 bases and J by 0 bases, with 12 bases between them.

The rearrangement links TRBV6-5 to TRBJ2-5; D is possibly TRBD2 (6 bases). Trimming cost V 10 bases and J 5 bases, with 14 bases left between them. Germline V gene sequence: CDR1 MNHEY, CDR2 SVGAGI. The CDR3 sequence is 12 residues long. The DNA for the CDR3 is TGTGCCACAGAAGACGCGGGGGAGACCCAGTACTTC. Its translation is CATEDAGETQYF.

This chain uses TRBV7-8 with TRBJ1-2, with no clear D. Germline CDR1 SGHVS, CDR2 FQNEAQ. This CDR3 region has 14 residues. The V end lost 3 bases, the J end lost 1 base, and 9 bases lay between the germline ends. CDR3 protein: CASSLTRNNYGYTF. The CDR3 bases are TGTGCCAGCAGCTTGACAAGGAATAACTATGGCTACACCTTC.

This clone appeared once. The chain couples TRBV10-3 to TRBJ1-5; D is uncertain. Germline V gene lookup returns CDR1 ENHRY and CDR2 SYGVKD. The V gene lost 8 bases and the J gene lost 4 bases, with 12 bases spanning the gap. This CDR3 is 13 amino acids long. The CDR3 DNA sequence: TGTGCCATCGCCGGGTCGGGGAATCAGCCCCAGCATTTT. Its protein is CAIAGSGNQPQHF.

The DNA of the CDR3 is TGTGCCAGCAGCTTACGACCAGACAGGGTCGATGGCTACACCTTC. Protein product: CASSLRPDRVDGYTF. The V gene is TRBV7-8, the J gene TRBJ1-2, with 7 bases fitting TRBD1. This CDR3 has 15 residues. Per the germline V gene, CDR1 is SGHVS and CDR2 is FQNEAQ. The junction had 9 bases not matched to a gene; V was cut back by 2 bases and J by 6 bases.

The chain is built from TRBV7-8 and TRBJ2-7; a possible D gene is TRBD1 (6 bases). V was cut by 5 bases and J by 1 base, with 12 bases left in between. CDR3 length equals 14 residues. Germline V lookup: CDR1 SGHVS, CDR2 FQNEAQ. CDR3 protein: CASSPTGQSYEQYF. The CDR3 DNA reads TGTGCCAGCAGCCCGACGGGACAATCCTACGAGCAGTACTTC. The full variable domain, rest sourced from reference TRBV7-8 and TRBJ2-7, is GAGVSQSPRYKVAKRGQDVALRCDPISGHVSLFWYQQALGQGPEFLTYFQNEAQLDKSGLPSDRFFAERPEGSVSTLKIQRTQQEDSAVYLCASSPTGQSYEQYFGPGTRLTVT.

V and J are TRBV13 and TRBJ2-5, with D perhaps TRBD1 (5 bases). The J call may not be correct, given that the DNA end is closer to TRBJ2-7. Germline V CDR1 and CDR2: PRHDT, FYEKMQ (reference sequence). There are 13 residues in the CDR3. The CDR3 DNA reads TGTGCCAGCAGCTTGGGGCAGGCCCCCGAGCAGTACTTC. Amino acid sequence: CASSLGQAPEQYF.

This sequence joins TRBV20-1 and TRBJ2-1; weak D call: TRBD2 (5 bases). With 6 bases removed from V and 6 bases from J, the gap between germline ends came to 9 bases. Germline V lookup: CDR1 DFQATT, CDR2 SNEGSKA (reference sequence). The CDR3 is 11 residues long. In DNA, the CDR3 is TGCAGTGCATCCGGGGTCAATGAGCAGTTCTTC. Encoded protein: CSASGVNEQFF.

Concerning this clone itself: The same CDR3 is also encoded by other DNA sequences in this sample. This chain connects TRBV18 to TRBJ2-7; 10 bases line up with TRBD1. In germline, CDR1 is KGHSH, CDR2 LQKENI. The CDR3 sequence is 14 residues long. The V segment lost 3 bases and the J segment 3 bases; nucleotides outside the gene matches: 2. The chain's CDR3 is CASSPGTGDYEQYF. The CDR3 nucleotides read TGTGCCAGCTCACCCGGGACAGGGGACTACGAGCAGTACTTC.

The DNA for the CDR3 is TGTGCCTGGAGTCTGGACAGCAGTTCACCCCTCCACTTT. As protein: CAWSLDSSSPLHF. This chain joins TRBV30 and TRBJ1-6; possibly TRBD1 for D (6 bases). The CDR3 consists of 13 residues. CDR1 GTSNPN and CDR2 SVGIG come from the germline V gene (reference sequence). Trimming pared 2 bases from V and 9 bases from J, leaving 11 bases between.

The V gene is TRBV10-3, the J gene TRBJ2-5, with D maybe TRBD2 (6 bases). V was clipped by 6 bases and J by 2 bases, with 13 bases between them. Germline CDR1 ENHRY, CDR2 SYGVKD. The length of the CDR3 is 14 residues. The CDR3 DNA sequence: TGTGCCATCAGCCCCGGGACTGCTCAAGAGACCCAGTACTTC. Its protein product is CAISPGTAQETQYF.

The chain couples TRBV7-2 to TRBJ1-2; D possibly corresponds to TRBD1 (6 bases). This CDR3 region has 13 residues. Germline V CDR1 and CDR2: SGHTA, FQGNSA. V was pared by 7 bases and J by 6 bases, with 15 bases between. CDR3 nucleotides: TGTGCCAGCACCCTTCGGGGGGCAGATGGCTACACCTTC. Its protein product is CASTLRGADGYTF.

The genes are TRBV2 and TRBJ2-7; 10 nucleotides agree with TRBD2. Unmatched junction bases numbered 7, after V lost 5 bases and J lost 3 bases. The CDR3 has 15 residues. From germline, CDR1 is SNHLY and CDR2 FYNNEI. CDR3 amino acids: CASSYTSGTFYEQYF. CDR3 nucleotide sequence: TGTGCCAGCAGTTATACTAGCGGGACTTTCTACGAGCAGTACTTC.

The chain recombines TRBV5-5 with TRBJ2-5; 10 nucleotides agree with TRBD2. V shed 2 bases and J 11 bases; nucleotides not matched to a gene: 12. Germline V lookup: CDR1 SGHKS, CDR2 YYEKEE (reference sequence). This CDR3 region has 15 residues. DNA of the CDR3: TGTGCCAGCAGCTTTGAGGGACTAGCGACGAGGGAGCAGTACTTC. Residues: CASSFEGLATREQYF.

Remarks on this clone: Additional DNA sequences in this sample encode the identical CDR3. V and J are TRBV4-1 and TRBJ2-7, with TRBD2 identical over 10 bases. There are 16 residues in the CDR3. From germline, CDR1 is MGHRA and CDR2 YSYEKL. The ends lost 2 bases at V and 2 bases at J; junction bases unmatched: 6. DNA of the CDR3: TGCGCCAGCAGCCAATATGGGACTAGCGAAACCTACGAGCAGTACTTC. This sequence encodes CASSQYGTSETYEQYF.